This T cell receptor beta chain was documented in a study of response to subunit inactivated influenza vaccine (dated by TCRdb to about 2018). Regarding the study in general: Deep quantitative profiling of the T cell receptor repertoire was used in the study to follow responses to a trivalent subunit inactivated influenza vaccine.

Worth noting for this clonotype: It lacks a known antigen. Base qualities are missing; no much larger clone stands one base away.

General study outcomes and caveats: It was suggested by the authors that each seasonal influenza vaccination may recruit only a limited number of new T cells.

There are 13 amino acids in the CDR3, from cysteine to phenylalanine inclusive. Kept here is only the CDR3 DNA, which spans 39 bases and is read in frame from base 1. The CDR1 and CDR2 encoded by the germline V gene are KGHSH and LQKENI. V drops 0 bases and J drops 3 bases, leaving 6 bases in between. Libraries were made using RT-PCR. TCRdb names Illumina HiSeq 2500 as the instrument used. TCRdb reprocessing: public reads trimmed at Q25 with fastp, clones called with MiXCR, in-frame beta chains kept. Each entry merges the rows of one CDR3 protein and shows their most common DNA and genes. A total of around 190,000 distinct CDR3 sequences appear in this sample, approximately 9.2% of them only once. Of the sample, roughly a tenth is held by the ten largest clones.

The chain joins TRBV18 to TRBJ2-7; too little of a D gene remains to name it. Sequencing was performed on non-naive T cells sorted from PBMCs, taken on the day of vaccination. Read against the paper, the sample's cell subset or site label means: memory T cell fraction. This TCR derives from a man aged 45-60 years who received an inactivated influenza vaccine. Donor details come from another sample of the same person, matched by shared clones. The DNA sequence follows: TGTGCCAGCTCACCACCGTACAGCTACGAGCAGTACTTC. Translated, it gives CASSPPYSYEQYF.